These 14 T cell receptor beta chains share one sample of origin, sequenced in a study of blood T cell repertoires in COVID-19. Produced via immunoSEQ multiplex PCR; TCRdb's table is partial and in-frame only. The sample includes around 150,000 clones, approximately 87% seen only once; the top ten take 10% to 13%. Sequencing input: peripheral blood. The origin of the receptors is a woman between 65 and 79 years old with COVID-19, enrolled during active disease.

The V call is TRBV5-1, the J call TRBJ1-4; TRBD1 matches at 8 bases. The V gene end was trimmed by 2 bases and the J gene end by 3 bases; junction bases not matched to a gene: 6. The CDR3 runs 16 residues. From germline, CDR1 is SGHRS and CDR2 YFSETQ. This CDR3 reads CASSLGQGMANEKLFF. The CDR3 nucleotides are TGCGCCAGCAGCTTAGGACAGGGTATGGCTAATGAAAAACTGTTTTTT. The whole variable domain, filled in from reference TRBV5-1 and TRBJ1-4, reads KAGVTQTPRYLIKTRGQQVTLSCSPISGHRSVSWYQQTPGQGLQFLFEYFSETQRNKGNFPGRFSGRQFSNSRSEMNVSTLELGDSALYLCASSLGQGMANEKLFFGSGTQLSVL.

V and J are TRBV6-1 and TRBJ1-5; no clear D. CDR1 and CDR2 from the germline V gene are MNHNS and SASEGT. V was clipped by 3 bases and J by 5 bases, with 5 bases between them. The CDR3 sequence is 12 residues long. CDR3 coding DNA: TGTGCCAGCAGTGAGTATGATCAGCCCCAGCATTTT. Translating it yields CASSEYDQPQHF.

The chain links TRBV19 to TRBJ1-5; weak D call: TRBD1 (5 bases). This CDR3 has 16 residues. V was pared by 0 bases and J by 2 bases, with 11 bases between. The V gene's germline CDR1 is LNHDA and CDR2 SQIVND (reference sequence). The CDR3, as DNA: TGTGCCAGTAGTATAGATCCTAAGACAGGCAATCAGCCCCAGCATTTT. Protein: CASSIDPKTGNQPQHF.

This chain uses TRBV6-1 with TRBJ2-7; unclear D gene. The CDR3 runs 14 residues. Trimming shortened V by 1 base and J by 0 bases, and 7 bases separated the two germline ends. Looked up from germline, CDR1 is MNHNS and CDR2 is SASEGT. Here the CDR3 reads CASSEGAVSYEQYF. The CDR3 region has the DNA TGTGCCAGCAGTGAAGGGGCTGTCTCCTACGAGCAGTACTTC.

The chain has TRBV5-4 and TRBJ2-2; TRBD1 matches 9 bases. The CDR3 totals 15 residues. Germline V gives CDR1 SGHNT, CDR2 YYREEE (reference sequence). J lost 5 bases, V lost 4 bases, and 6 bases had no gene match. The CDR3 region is CASSHGQGRTGELFF. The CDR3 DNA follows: TGTGCCAGCAGCCACGGACAGGGGAGGACCGGGGAGCTGTTTTTT. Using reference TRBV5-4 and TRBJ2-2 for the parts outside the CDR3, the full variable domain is ETGVTQSPTHLIKTRGQQVTLRCSSQSGHNTVSWYQQALGQGPQFIFQYYREEENGRGNFPPRFSGLQFPNYSSELNVNALELDDSALYLCASSHGQGRTGELFFGEGSRLTVL.

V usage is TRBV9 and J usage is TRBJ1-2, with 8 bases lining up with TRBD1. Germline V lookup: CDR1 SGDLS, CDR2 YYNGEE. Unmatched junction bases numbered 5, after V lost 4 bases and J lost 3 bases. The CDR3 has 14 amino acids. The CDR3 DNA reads TGTGCCAGCAGCCGGACAGGGACCGACTATGGCTACACCTTC. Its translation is CASSRTGTDYGYTF.

CDR3 nucleotide sequence: TGTGCCAGCAGCAAACACCGACCGGGGAACACTGAAGCTTTCTTT. Protein sequence: CASSKHRPGNTEAFF. V and J are TRBV28 and TRBJ1-1, with D hard to call. This CDR3 contains 15 residues. In germline, CDR1 is MDHEN, CDR2 SYDVKM. Trimming stripped 6 bases from V and 1 base from J, with 15 bases between.

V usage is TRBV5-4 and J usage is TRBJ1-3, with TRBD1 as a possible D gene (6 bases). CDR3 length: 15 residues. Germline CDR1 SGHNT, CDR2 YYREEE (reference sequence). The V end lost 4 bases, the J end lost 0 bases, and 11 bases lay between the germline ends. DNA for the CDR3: TGTGCCAGCAGCAACGGACAGCTCTCTGGAAACACCATATATTTT. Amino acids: CASSNGQLSGNTIYF. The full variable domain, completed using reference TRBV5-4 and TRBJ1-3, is ETGVTQSPTHLIKTRGQQVTLRCSSQSGHNTVSWYQQALGQGPQFIFQYYREEENGRGNFPPRFSGLQFPNYSSELNVNALELDDSALYLCASSNGQLSGNTIYFGEGSWLTVV.

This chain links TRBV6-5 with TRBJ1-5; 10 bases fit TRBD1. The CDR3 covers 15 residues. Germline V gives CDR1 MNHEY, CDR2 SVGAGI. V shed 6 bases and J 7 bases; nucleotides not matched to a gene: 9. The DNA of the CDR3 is TGTGCCAGCAGGGGCCTCGGGACAGGGGAACAGCCCCAGCATTTT. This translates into CASRGLGTGEQPQHF.

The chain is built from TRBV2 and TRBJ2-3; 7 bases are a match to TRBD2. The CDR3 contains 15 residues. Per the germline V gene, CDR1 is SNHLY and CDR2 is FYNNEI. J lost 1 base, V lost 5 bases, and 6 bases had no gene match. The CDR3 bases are TGTGCCAGCAGTCAGACTAGCACTGGCACAGATACGCAGTATTTT. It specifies CASSQTSTGTDTQYF.

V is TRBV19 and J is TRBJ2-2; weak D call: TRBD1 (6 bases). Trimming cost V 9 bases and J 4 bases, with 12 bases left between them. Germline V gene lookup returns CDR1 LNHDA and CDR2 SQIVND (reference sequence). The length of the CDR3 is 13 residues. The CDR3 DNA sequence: TGTGCCAGGAACAGGGTTGGCACCGGGGAGCTGTTTTTT. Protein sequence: CARNRVGTGELFF.

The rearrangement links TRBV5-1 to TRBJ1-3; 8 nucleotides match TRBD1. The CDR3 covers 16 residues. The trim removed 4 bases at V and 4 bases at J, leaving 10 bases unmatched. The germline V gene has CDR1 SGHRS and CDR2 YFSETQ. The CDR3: CASSRGQAYEGNTIYF. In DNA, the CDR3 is TGCGCCAGCAGCCGGGGACAGGCATATGAGGGAAACACCATATATTTT.

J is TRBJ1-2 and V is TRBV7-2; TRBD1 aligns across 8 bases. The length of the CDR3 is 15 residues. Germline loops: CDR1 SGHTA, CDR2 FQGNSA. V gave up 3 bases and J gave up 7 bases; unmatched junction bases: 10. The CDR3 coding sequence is TGTGCCAGCAGCTTCGACGGCGGACAGGGCTCTGGCTACACCTTC. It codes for CASSFDGGQGSGYTF.

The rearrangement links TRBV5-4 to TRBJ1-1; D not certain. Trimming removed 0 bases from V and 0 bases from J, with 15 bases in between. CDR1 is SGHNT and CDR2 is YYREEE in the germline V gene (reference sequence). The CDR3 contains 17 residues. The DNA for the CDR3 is TGTGCCAGCAGCTTGGTCCCCACCCTAAGTGTGAACACTGAAGCTTTCTTT. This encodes CASSLVPTLSVNTEAFF.